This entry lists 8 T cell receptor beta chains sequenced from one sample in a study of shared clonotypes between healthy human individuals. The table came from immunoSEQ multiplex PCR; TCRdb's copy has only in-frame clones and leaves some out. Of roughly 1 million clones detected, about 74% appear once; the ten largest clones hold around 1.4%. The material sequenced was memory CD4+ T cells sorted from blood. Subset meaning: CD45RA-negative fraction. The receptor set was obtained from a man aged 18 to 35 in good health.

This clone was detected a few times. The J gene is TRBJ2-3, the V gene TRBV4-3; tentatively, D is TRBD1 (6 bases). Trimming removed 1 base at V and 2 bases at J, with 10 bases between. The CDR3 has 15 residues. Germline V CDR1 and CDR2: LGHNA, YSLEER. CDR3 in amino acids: CASSQGQDLTDTQYF. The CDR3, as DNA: TGCGCCAGCAGCCAAGGACAGGACCTCACAGATACGCAGTATTTT.

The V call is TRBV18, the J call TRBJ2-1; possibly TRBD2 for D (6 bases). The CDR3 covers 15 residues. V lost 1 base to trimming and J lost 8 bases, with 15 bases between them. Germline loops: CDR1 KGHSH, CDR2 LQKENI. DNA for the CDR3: TGTGCCAGCTCACCACTGGGCGGGAAGGCAGATGAGCAGTTCTTC. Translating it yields CASSPLGGKADEQFF.

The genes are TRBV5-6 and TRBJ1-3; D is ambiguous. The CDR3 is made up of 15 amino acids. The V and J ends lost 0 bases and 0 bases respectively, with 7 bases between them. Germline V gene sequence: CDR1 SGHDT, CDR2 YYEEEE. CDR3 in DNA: TGTGCCAGCAGCTTGGAAGTGAGCTCTGGAAACACCATATATTTT. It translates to CASSLEVSSGNTIYF.

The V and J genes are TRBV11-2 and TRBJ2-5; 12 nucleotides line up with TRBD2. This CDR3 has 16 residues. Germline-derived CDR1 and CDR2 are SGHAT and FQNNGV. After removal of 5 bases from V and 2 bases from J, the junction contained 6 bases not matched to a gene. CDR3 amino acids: CASSPALAGGQETQYF. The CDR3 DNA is TGTGCCAGCAGCCCCGCGCTAGCGGGAGGGCAAGAGACCCAGTACTTC.

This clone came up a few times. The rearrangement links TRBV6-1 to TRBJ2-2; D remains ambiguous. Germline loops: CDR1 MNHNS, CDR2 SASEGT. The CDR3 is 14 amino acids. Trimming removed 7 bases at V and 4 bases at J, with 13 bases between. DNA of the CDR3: TGTGCCAGCACTTTCCAGAGGTCCACCGGGGAGCTGTTTTTT. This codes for CASTFQRSTGELFF.

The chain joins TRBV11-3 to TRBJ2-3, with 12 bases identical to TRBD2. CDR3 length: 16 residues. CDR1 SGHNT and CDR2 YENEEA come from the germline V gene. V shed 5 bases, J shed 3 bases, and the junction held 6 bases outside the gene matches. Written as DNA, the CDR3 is TGTGCCAGCAGCCCGGGACTAGCGGGTGGTACAGATACGCAGTATTTT. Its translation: CASSPGLAGGTDTQYF.

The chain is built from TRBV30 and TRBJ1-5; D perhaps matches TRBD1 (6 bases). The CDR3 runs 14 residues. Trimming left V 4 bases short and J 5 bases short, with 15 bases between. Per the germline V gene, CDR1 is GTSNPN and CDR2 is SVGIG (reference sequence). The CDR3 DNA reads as TGTGCCTGGAATGCCGGGACACGAGATCAGCCCCAGCATTTT. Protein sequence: CAWNAGTRDQPQHF. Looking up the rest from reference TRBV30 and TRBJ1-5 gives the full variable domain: SQTIHQWPATLVQPVGSPLSLECTVEGTSNPNLYWYRQAAGRGLQLLFYSVGIGQISSEVPQNLSASRPQDRQFILSSKKLLLSDSGFYLCAWNAGTRDQPQHFGDGTRLSIL.

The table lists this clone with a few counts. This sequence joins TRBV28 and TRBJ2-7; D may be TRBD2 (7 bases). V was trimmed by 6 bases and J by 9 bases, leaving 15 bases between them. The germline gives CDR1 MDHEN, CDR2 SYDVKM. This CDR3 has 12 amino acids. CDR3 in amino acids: CASSSGTTWQYF. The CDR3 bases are TGTGCCAGCAGCAGCGGGACAACGTGGCAGTACTTC.